The 20 T cell receptor beta chains reported below all come from one sample, sequenced in a study of T cells in tuberculosis. Using immunoSEQ multiplex PCR, the repertoire was profiled, and TCRdb retains in-frame clones only, with some absent. The sample yields some 40,000 clones, roughly 96% seen once. The source material was PBMCs. These receptor sequences come from a donor between 10 and 35 years old with latent tuberculosis or without tuberculosis infection.

The genes are TRBV5-1 and TRBJ2-5, with 7 bases lining up with TRBD2. Germline V lookup: CDR1 SGHRS, CDR2 YFSETQ. V lost 4 bases, J lost 2 bases, and 17 bases stayed unmatched. This CDR3 contains 18 residues. CDR3 sequence: CASSPQSGRLRGQETQYF. DNA of the CDR3: TGCGCCAGCAGCCCACAGTCGGGACGGCTGCGGGGGCAAGAGACCCAGTACTTC. Using reference TRBV5-1 and TRBJ2-5 for the parts outside the CDR3, the full variable domain is KAGVTQTPRYLIKTRGQQVTLSCSPISGHRSVSWYQQTPGQGLQFLFEYFSETQRNKGNFPGRFSGRQFSNSRSEMNVSTLELGDSALYLCASSPQSGRLRGQETQYFGPGTRLLVL.

In its sample, this clone was seen once. This chain links TRBV6-5 with TRBJ1-1; unclear D gene. CDR1 is MNHEY, CDR2 SVGAGI, per germline. V was shortened by 2 bases and J by 1 base, with 8 bases between the two germline ends. This CDR3 region has 14 residues. The CDR3 DNA is TGTGCCAGCAGTTACGAGGGAAAGAACACTGAAGCTTTCTTT. Encoded protein: CASSYEGKNTEAFF.

The chain links TRBV5-1 to TRBJ2-5; D unclear. The V gene lost 0 bases and the J gene lost 5 bases, with 8 bases spanning the gap. Germline-derived CDR1 and CDR2 are SGHRS and YFSETQ. This CDR3 is built from 13 residues. The CDR3 DNA reads TGCGCCAGCAGCTTGGCCAGGTGGGAGACCCAGTACTTC. Residues: CASSLARWETQYF.

This clone was picked up a small number of times. The chain carries TRBV18 and TRBJ1-3, with D maybe TRBD1 (5 bases). Germline lookup yields CDR1 KGHSH and CDR2 LQKENI. The CDR3 covers 16 residues. The V and J ends lost 0 bases and 5 bases respectively, with 14 bases between them. The CDR3 loop is CASSPPGKEGRNTIYF. The CDR3 DNA sequence: TGTGCCAGCTCACCACCGGGAAAGGAGGGGAGAAACACCATATATTTT.

The table lists this clone with a count of one. The chain employs TRBV5-3 and TRBJ1-1; D call uncertain. TRBV5-3 is designated an ORF whose function remains uncertain. The CDR3 length is 11 residues. The ends were cut back, 5 bases at V and 8 bases at J, with 10 bases in the middle. As DNA, the CDR3 is TGTGCCAGAAGTCATGCGCCAGAAGCTTTCTTT. Translated: CARSHAPEAFF.

CDR3 in amino acids: CASSLFGGAIQETQYF. Here the CDR3 DNA reads TGTGCCAGCAGTTTATTTGGGGGCGCGATCCAAGAGACCCAGTACTTC. The chain carries TRBV27 and TRBJ2-5; maybe TRBD1 (6 bases). The CDR3 has 16 amino acids. Germline CDR1 and CDR2: MNHEY and SMNVEV (reference sequence). Between the trimmed V and J ends, which lost 1 base and 1 base, there was a span of 13 bases.

The chain has TRBV12-5 and TRBJ1-5, with D tentatively TRBD1 (5 bases). V dropped 0 bases and J dropped 0 bases, with 12 bases sitting between them. CDR3 length: 17 amino acids. Germline lookup yields CDR1 LGHNT and CDR2 FRNRAP. CDR3 loop: CASGLVRDRYSNQPQHF. The CDR3 DNA sequence: TGTGCTAGTGGTTTGGTACGAGACAGATATAGCAATCAGCCCCAGCATTTT.

The gene calls are TRBV7-8 and TRBJ1-5; D is undetermined. Germline V gene data show CDR1 as SGHVS and CDR2 as FQNEAQ. This CDR3 spans 14 amino acids. The V end was cut by 10 bases, the J end by 2 bases, with 15 bases between. The CDR3: CATEGREGNQPQHF. Written as DNA, the CDR3 is TGTGCCACCGAAGGGCGGGAGGGCAATCAGCCCCAGCATTTT.

The rearrangement uses TRBV18 and TRBJ2-7; 8 bases align to TRBD1. Germline V gives CDR1 KGHSH, CDR2 LQKENI. Germline trimming cut 8 bases from V and 3 bases from J; bases unmatched to any gene: 9. The CDR3 extends over 14 amino acids. CDR3 sequence reads: CASRPGTGGYEQYF. In nucleotides, the CDR3 is TGTGCCAGCCGTCCGGGAACAGGGGGCTACGAGCAGTACTTC.

The chain couples TRBV5-1 to TRBJ1-1; 9 bases align to TRBD1. The CDR3 has 14 amino acids. Trimming at V came to 4 bases and at J to 6 bases, leaving 7 bases not matched to a gene. Germline V gene lookup returns CDR1 SGHRS and CDR2 YFSETQ. The CDR3 loop reads CASSPQGAHAEAFF. CDR3 in DNA: TGCGCCAGCAGCCCACAGGGGGCCCACGCTGAAGCTTTCTTT.

V gene TRBV28 combines with J gene TRBJ2-3; 7 bases are a match to TRBD2. The CDR3 runs 15 residues. V shed 3 bases, J shed 9 bases, and the junction held 12 bases outside the gene matches. Germline assignment: CDR1 MDHEN and CDR2 SYDVKM. CDR3 coding DNA: TGTGCCAGCAGTTTCTCTAGCGGCTTACCCCCGACGCAGTATTTT. This sequence encodes CASSFSSGLPPTQYF.

J is TRBJ1-4 and V is TRBV29-1; D not resolved. The V end was cut by 4 bases, the J end by 7 bases, with 16 bases between. CDR3 length: 14 residues. Germline assignment: CDR1 SQVTM and CDR2 ANQGSEA. The CDR3 here is CSVVSFKEGEKLFF. The CDR3 DNA reads TGCAGCGTTGTCAGCTTCAAGGAGGGTGAAAAACTGTTTTTT.

V and J are TRBV27 and TRBJ1-1; D is unclear. Deletions cut 3 bases from V and 0 bases from J, with 11 bases between. Germline CDR1 and CDR2: MNHEY and SMNVEV (reference sequence). The CDR3 totals 15 residues. CDR3 sequence reads: CASSFVAHMNTEAFF. CDR3 bases: TGTGCCAGCAGTTTCGTGGCCCACATGAACACTGAAGCTTTCTTT.

This clone appeared once. The rearrangement links TRBV28 to TRBJ1-5, with a weak D call TRBD1 (5 bases). The CDR3 covers 13 residues. Germline CDR1 and CDR2: MDHEN and SYDVKM. Trimming took off 11 bases at V and 11 bases at J, with 22 bases between the two ends. CDR3 nucleotides: TGTGCCGCGGGGGGGAAGCTGCCCGGAGCCCAGCATTTT. Its protein product is CAAGGKLPGAQHF. Looking up the rest from reference TRBV28 and TRBJ1-5 gives the full variable domain: DVKVTQSSRYLVKRTGEKVFLECVQDMDHENMFWYRQDPGLGLRLIYFSYDVKMKEKGDIPEGYSVSREKKERFSLILESASTNQTSMYLCAAGGKLPGAQHFGDGTRLSIL.

V usage is TRBV10-3 and J usage is TRBJ1-1; maybe TRBD1 (5 bases). The V gene's germline CDR1 is ENHRY and CDR2 SYGVKD. The CDR3 has 13 residues. Trimming took off 6 bases at V and 3 bases at J, with 11 bases between the two ends. CDR3 loop: CAIRPDKDTEAFF. DNA of the CDR3: TGTGCCATCAGGCCGGACAAGGACACTGAAGCTTTCTTT.

This clone was seen just once. The V call is TRBV7-6, the J call TRBJ2-3, with D possibly matching TRBD2 (5 bases). CDR1 is SGHVS and CDR2 is FNYEAQ in the germline V gene. V was shortened by 0 bases and J by 4 bases, with 14 bases between the two germline ends. The CDR3 is made up of 16 amino acids. CDR3 sequence reads: CASSLASGVGSDTQYF. CDR3 bases: TGTGCCAGCAGCTTAGCGTCCGGGGTAGGATCAGATACGCAGTATTTT.

J is TRBJ2-1 and V is TRBV11-2; 10 nucleotides match TRBD1. Trimming removed 4 bases from V and 8 bases from J; junction bases left unmatched: 8. CDR1 and CDR2 (germline): SGHAT, FQNNGV. The CDR3 contains 15 residues. The CDR3 nucleotides read TGTGCCAGCAGCTCCAGGGACAGGGGTGCACATGAGCAGTTCTTC. Translating it yields CASSSRDRGAHEQFF.

The chain has TRBV28 and TRBJ2-1, with D maybe TRBD1 (6 bases). V was trimmed by 5 bases and J by 2 bases, leaving 10 bases between them. Germline V lookup: CDR1 MDHEN, CDR2 SYDVKM. This CDR3 spans 14 amino acids. The CDR3 is CASSGRDTYNEQFF. As DNA, the CDR3 is TGTGCCAGCAGTGGAAGGGACACCTACAATGAGCAGTTCTTC.

CDR3 bases: TGTGCCAGCAGCACGAAACGGGGTTCCAACACCGGGGAGCTGTTTTTT. This encodes CASSTKRGSNTGELFF. J is TRBJ2-2 and V is TRBV5-8; maybe TRBD2 (5 bases). Per germline, CDR1 SGHTS and CDR2 YDEGEE. The V end was cut by 4 bases, the J end by 2 bases, with 15 bases between. CDR3 size: 16 residues.

The chain employs TRBV5-4 and TRBJ2-1; a possible D gene is TRBD1 (5 bases). The V end was cut by 0 bases, the J end by 3 bases, with 7 bases between. The CDR3 covers 14 residues. Germline CDR1 and CDR2: SGHNT and YYREEE (reference sequence). The CDR3 protein is CASSLGQSYNEQFF. CDR3 nucleotides: TGTGCCAGCAGCTTGGGACAGAGCTACAATGAGCAGTTCTTC.